This T cell receptor beta chain appears in the sequencing data of a study of T cell changes during pregnancy in multiple sclerosis. The assay was immunoSEQ multiplex PCR, and TCRdb's table has in-frame clones only and misses some. The table includes tens of thousands of clones, about 92% detected once. This CDR3 spans 15 amino acids. The V gene's germline CDR1 is SGHTA and CDR2 FQGTGA. J gave up 6 bases and V 4 bases, and 6 bases lay outside the gene matches. The sample consisted of peripheral blood, taken in the second trimester of pregnancy. The clonotype comes from a female donor with multiple sclerosis, enrolled in a pregnancy study. The rearrangement joins TRBV7-3 to TRBJ2-7, with 13 bases lining up with TRBD2. The CDR3 DNA reads TGTGCCAGCAGCTCTTCGGGACTAGCGGGAACCGAGCAGTACTTC. It is translated as CASSSSGLAGTEQYF.